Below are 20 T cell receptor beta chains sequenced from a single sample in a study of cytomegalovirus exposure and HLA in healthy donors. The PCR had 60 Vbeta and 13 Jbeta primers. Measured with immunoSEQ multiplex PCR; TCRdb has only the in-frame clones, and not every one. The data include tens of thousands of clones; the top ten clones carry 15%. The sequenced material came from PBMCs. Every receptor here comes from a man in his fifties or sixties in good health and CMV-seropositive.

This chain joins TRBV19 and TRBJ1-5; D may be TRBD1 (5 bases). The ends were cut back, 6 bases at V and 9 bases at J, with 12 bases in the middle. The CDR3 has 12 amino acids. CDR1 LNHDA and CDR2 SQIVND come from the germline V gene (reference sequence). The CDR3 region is CASSSTGLPQHF. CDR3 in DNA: TGTGCCAGTAGCTCCACAGGTCTGCCCCAGCATTTT.

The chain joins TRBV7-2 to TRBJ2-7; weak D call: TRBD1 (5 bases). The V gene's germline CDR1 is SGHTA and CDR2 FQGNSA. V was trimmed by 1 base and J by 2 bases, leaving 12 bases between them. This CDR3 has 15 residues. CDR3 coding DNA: TGTGCCAGCAGCTTAGTGGGCAGGGCTACCTACGAGCAGTACGTC. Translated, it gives CASSLVGRATYEQYV.

The CDR3 DNA reads as TGTGCCAGCAGCTTTACCAGGGGCCCCCAAGAGACCCAGTACTTC. Its translation: CASSFTRGPQETQYF. The J gene is TRBJ2-5, the V gene TRBV11-2; D possibly corresponds to TRBD1 (6 bases). The CDR3 length is 15 residues. The germline V gene encodes CDR1 SGHAT and CDR2 FQNNGV. V shed 3 bases and J shed 1 base, with 12 bases lying between them.

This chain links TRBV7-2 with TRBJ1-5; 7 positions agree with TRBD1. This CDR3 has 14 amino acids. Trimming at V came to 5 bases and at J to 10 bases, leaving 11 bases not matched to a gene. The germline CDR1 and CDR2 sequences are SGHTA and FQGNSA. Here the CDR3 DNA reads TGTGCCAGCAGCCGACCGGGACAGAAGTCTCCCCAGCATTTT. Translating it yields CASSRPGQKSPQHF.

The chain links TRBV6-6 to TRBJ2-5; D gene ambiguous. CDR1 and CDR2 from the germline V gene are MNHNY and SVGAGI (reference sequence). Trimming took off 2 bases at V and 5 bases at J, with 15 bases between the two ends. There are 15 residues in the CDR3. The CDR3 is CASSYRPPEVETQYF. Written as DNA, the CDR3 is TGTGCCAGCAGTTACCGGCCCCCCGAGGTGGAGACCCAGTACTTC.

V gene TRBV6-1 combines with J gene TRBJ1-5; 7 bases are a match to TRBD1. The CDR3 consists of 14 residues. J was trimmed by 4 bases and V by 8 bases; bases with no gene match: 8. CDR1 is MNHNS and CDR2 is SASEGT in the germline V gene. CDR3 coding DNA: TGTGCCAGCGGGGACAGCGCCGGGAATCAGCCCCAGCATTTT. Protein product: CASGDSAGNQPQHF.

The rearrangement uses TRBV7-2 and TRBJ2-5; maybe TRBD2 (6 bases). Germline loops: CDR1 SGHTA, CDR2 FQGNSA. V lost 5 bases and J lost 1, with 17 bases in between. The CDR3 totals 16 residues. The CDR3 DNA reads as TGTGCCAGCAGCCCCAACGGGCTAGCGATCCAAGAGACCCAGTACTTC. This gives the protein CASSPNGLAIQETQYF. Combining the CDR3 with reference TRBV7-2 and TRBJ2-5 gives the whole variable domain GAGVSQSPSNKVTEKGKDVELRCDPISGHTALYWYRQSLGQGLEFLIYFQGNSAPDKSGLPSDRFSAERTGGSVSTLTIQRTQQEDSAVYLCASSPNGLAIQETQYFGPGTRLLVL.

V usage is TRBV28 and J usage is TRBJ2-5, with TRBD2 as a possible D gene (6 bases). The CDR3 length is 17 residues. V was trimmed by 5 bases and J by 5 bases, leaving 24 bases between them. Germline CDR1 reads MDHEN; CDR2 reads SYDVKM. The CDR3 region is CASSLQNRGVMRETQYF. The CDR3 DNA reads TGTGCCAGCAGTCTCCAAAACCGCGGGGTGATGAGGGAGACCCAGTACTTC.

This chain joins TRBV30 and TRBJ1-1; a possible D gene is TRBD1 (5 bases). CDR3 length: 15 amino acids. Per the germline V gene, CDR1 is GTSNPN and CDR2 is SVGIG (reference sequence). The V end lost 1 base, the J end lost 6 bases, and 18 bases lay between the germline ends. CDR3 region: CAWSDRGWGAAEAFF. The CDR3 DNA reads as TGTGCCTGGAGTGATCGGGGGTGGGGTGCGGCTGAAGCTTTCTTT.

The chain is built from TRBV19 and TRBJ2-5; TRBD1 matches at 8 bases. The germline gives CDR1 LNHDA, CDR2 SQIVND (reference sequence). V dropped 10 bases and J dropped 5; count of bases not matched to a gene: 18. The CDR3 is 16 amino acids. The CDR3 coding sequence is TGTGCCACCCTTCTCAGAATGACAGGGGCGTTGGAGACCCAGTACTTC. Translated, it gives CATLLRMTGALETQYF.

CDR3 protein: CASRRGYEQYF. DNA for the CDR3: TGTGCCAGCAGACGAGGATACGAGCAGTACTTC. The genes are TRBV6-5 and TRBJ2-7; D call uncertain. CDR1 is MNHEY and CDR2 is SVGAGI in the germline V gene. The CDR3 totals 11 residues. V lost 6 bases and J lost 4, with 7 bases in between.

As DNA, the CDR3 is TGCGCCAGCAGTCAATCAAGTCCACAGTCCTACGAGCAGTACTTC. This gives the protein CASSQSSPQSYEQYF. J is TRBJ2-7 and V is TRBV23-1, with D unclear. TRBV23-1 falls under the ORF class, with uncertain function. Trimming took 0 bases from V and 1 from J, leaving 10 bases between them. The CDR3 length is 15 residues.

The CDR3 loop reads CSALTGGNEKLFF. CDR3 DNA: TGCAGCGCACTAACAGGGGGAAATGAAAAACTGTTTTTT. The chain recombines TRBV29-1 with TRBJ1-4, with 8 bases aligning to TRBD1. CDR3 length equals 13 residues. Trimming took 7 bases from V and 5 from J; bases not matched to a gene: 6. Germline V CDR1 and CDR2: SQVTM, ANQGSEA.

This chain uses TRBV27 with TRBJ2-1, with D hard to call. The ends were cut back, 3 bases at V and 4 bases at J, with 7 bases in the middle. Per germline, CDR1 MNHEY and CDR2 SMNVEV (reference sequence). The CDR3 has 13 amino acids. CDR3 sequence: CASSLPGYNEQFF. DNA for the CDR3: TGTGCCAGCAGTTTGCCAGGATACAATGAGCAGTTCTTC.

In DNA, the CDR3 is TGTGCCAGCAGCTCGGGACAGGGTGTCTTCAAACTGTTTTTT. This translates into CASSSGQGVFKLFF. The chain links TRBV5-6 to TRBJ1-4; 9 nucleotides agree with TRBD1. Germline CDR1 SGHDT, CDR2 YYEEEE. The CDR3 is made up of 14 amino acids. Trimming cost V 3 bases and J 11 bases; bases outside gene matches: 8.

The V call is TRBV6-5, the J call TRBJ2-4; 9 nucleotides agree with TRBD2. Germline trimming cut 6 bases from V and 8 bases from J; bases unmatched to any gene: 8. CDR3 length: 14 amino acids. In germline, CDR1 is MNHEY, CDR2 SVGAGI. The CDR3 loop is CASRWGREGHIQYF. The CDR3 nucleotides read TGTGCCAGCAGGTGGGGGCGGGAGGGCCACATTCAGTACTTC.

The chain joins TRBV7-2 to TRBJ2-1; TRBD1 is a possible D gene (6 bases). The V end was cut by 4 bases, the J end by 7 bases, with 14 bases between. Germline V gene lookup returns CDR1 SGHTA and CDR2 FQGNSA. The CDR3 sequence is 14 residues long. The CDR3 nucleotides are TGTGCCAGCAGCTATTACTCTAGGGGGAATGAGCAGTTCTTC. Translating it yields CASSYYSRGNEQFF. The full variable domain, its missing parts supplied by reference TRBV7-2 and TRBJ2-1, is GAGVSQSPSNKVTEKGKDVELRCDPISGHTALYWYRQSLGQGLEFLIYFQGNSAPDKSGLPSDRFSAERTGGSVSTLTIQRTQQEDSAVYLCASSYYSRGNEQFFGPGTRLTVL.

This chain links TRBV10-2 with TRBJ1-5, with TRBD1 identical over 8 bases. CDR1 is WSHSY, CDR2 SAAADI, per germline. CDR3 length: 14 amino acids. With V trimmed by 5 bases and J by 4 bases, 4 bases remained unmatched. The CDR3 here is CASSRTGPNQPQHF. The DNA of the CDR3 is TGCGCCAGCAGTAGGACAGGGCCGAATCAGCCCCAGCATTTT.

The CDR3 coding sequence is TGTGCCAGCATCGACAGGGGGCGGGTGAACACTGAAGCTTTCTTT. Its protein is CASIDRGRVNTEAFF. This rearrangement joins TRBV5-8 to TRBJ1-1; 10 nucleotides agree with TRBD1. Germline CDR1 and CDR2: SGHTS and YDEGEE. V dropped 6 bases and J dropped 0; count of bases not matched to a gene: 5. CDR3 length: 15 residues.

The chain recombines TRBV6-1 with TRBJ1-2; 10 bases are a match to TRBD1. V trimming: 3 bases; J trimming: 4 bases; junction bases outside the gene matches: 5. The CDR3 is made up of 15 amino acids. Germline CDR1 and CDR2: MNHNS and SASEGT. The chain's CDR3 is CASSDTGTGAYGYTF. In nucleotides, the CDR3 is TGTGCCAGCAGTGACACCGGGACAGGGGCCTATGGCTACACCTTC.